This TCR beta chain was profiled in a study of CD8 T cells in Susac syndrome. A remark on this clonotype: What it binds is not known. An end of the junction does not agree with germline; a read error may underlie this.

RNA in amounts of 0.5 to 1 ug was reverse transcribed with random hexamers. Amplification of TCR beta CDR3 was carried out by immunoSEQ multiplex PCR, which covered 54 Vbeta and 13 Jbeta segments. One entry per CDR3 protein results from TCRdb running MiXCR on the immunoSEQ multiplex PCR reads. The sample includes under 250,000 distinct CDR3 sequences, just under 95% of them seen just once. Study-wide results and caveats: Only a relatively small number of individuals were included in the TCR sequencing and HLA analysis.

The sample was CD4+ T cells from PBMCs. This TCR came from a human donor with multiple sclerosis.

The CDR3 spells CASSFPGGSGSNF. DNA for the CDR3: TGTGCCAGCAGTTTCCCGGGGGGGTCGGGCAGTAACTTC. The rearrangement joins TRBV28 to TRBJ2-7, with 8 bases fitting TRBD2. The germline V gene encodes CDR1 MDHEN and CDR2 SYDVKM. This CDR3 comprises 13 residues.